This T cell receptor (beta chain) was captured by sequencing in a study of neurological immune-mediated disorders. Findings and limits, study-wide: A possible signature appeared as one related-CDR3 cluster, in which phylogenetic grouping placed the repertoires of 18 of 34 multiple sclerosis patients.

For the unsorted libraries, 2 million PBMCs stored at -80 C served as input. This clonotype was picked up a small number of times. Its matching antigen is unknown. The germline V and J ends were trimmed by 7 bases and 7 bases, with 17 bases remaining between them. CDR3 size: 13 residues. The authors produced cDNA by 5'RACE using 10-nucleotide random UMIs. TCRdb re-called the 5' RACE reads with MiXCR, one entry per CDR3 protein. The sample shows about 50,000 distinct CDR3 sequences, roughly 3.2% of them seen only once. This sequence joins TRBV12-3 or TRBV12-4 and TRBJ2-7; no definite D call. The receptor was derived from a woman aged 45 to 65 with multiple sclerosis. The sample taken for sequencing was PBMCs. The CDR3 loop reads CASTASASKEQYF. The CDR3 DNA follows: TGTGCCAGCACCGCGAGCGCCAGCAAAGAGCAGTACTTC.